A single TCR beta chain is shown here with its context. Its antigen is not identified. TCRdb's copy holds only in-frame clones and misses some; the assay was immunoSEQ multiplex PCR. Here the sample spans some 120,000 clones, approximately 95% being singletons. The data were taken from a study of cytomegalovirus exposure and HLA in healthy donors. Points from the study as a whole: A few CMV-associated chains were confirmed in vitro to be specific for CMV antigens. Generally TCR sequences proved uncommon, though certain public TCRs appeared in numerous donors.

Trimming stripped 6 bases from V and 3 bases from J, with 12 bases between. Germline values: CDR1 PRHDT, CDR2 FYEKMQ (reference sequence). This CDR3 is 15 amino acids long. The sequencing sample was made of PBMCs. The receptor was isolated from a man younger than 35 in good health and CMV-seronegative. The chain carries TRBV13 and TRBJ2-6; D remains ambiguous. This CDR3 reads CASSFSGYGANVLTF. The CDR3 coding sequence is TGTGCCAGCAGTTTTTCCGGTTATGGGGCCAACGTCCTGACTTTC.